This T cell receptor beta chain emerged from a study of T cell clones after liver transplantation (dated 2019 in TCRdb). For context, the study as a whole: ITN030ST, the source of the samples, was a randomized trial that attempted immunosuppression withdrawal within 2 years of liver transplantation. Donor-reactive T cell clones were identified by TCRbeta sequencing after a pre-transplant mixed lymphocyte reaction and then tracked in post-transplant blood. As an antigen-independent comparator for donor-reactive sequences, third party-reactive TCRbeta sequences were also identified from pre-transplant MLRs. Three of the eight recipients were HCV-positive; the others were transplanted for non-autoimmune, non-viral indications. The subjects received no induction therapy and were kept on standard immunosuppression until randomization at 12-24 months post-transplant. Tolerance was defined as complete withdrawal of immunosuppression for at least one year without a rise in liver enzymes beyond twice the upper limit of normal. Blood samples were collected pre-transplant, then pre-randomization ahead of withdrawal, and finally post-randomization once withdrawal had either been completed or failed. A cohort of 8 liver transplant recipients was studied, of whom 3 were classified as tolerant and 5 as non-tolerant.

For this clone: Its antigen is unknown. No much larger clone is present one base from it, and per-base qualities are unavailable.

Broad study findings and their caveats: In most of the 8 subjects, circulating donor-reactive CD4 TCRbeta sequences decreased significantly after transplant, regardless of tolerance or HCV status. Once repertoire turnover was taken into account, donor-reactive detection showed a significant reduction for CD4 in 7 of 8 subjects and for CD8 in 8 of 8. A greater decline was seen for donor-reactive sequences than for third party-reactive sequences, suggesting partial antigen-specific deletion unrelated to withdrawal success. The conclusions were considered preliminary, being limited by small, heterogeneous patient numbers and non-standardized post-transplant time points. Low numbers of available donor cells limited the measurable donor-reactive repertoire in two subjects. Without allograft tissue specimens, donor-reactive T cells may have migrated into the graft rather than being deleted.

The intended sense of this specimen's time point label: pre-transplant. Unstimulated PBMCs, after thawing, were stained for CD3, CD4 and CD8 and then FACS-sorted into CD3+CD4+ and CD3+CD8+ populations. Each of the 8 studied subjects was randomized to immunosuppression withdrawal. The Qiagen DNeasy Blood and Tissue Kit was used for genomic DNA isolation. Using immunoSEQ, frozen genomic DNA was subjected to high-throughput TCRbeta CDR3 sequencing, a process that included PCR amplification, mapping, bias correction and internal controls. The paper's data handling went like this. Productive rearrangements were retained, and unique TCRbeta sequences were defined by the CDR3 nucleotide sequence together with the V and J gene. For a sequence to be called donor-reactive, it needed a frequency of at least 0.01% and at least 5-fold expansion in CFSE-low cells compared with unstimulated pre-transplant cells. Minimum frequency thresholds were set for each subject on the basis of the unstimulated sample with the lowest template count, so that a detection power of at least 90% was ensured. Repertoire turnover was measured by Jensen-Shannon divergence between the top 1000 TCRbeta sequences post- and pre-transplant. Changes in detection of donor-reactive sequences were tested with two-sided Fisher's exact tests. TCRdb stores this immuneACCESS table with in-frame sequences only. Part of the clones is absent; in the studies checked, under half of the shortfall reflects unresolved V genes, and no reason is known for the rest. The V and J calls and clone size were taken over from that table, and D and trimming were inferred from the DNA. Here the sample has around 20,000 clones; approximately 88% occur a single time. The ten biggest clones cover about an eighth of the sample.

The TCR was taken from a human donor who received a liver transplant. The starting material was CD8+ T cells from blood, obtained before liver transplant.

The DNA reads as follows: TGTGCCAGTAGTCCGCTAGCGAACCACTACAATGAGCAGTTCTTC. Its protein product is CASSPLANHYNEQFF. The chain is made from TRBV19 and TRBJ2-1; a weak D assignment points to TRBD2 (6 bases agree). The CDR1 and CDR2 encoded by the germline V gene (reference sequence) are LNHDA and SQIVND. Relative to germline, V is 5 bases shorter and J is 3 bases shorter, with 14 bases between their ends. Its CDR3 holds 15 amino acids, cysteine through phenylalanine. Left in the record is the CDR3 DNA by itself, 45 bases read in frame from the first base.